This TCR beta chain came from a study of cytomegalovirus exposure and HLA in healthy donors. Study summary: Among the approximately 400 donors who were genotyped, 81% fell in the genetic ancestry cluster that is associated with self-reported Caucasian donors. Study findings and constraints: The authors judged a highly shared variant cluster likely a sequencing artifact. Researchers reported in a later analysis that a missense DCLRE1C variant was tied to TCR beta V- and J-gene trimming. TCR beta sequences reportedly predicted most subjects' HLA-A and HLA-B alleles accurately.

V lost 2 bases, J lost 8 bases, and 16 bases lay in between. CDR3 length: 15 residues. Germline V gene data show CDR1 as MNHEY and CDR2 as SMNVEV (reference sequence). It was with 60 Vbeta and 13 Jbeta primers that the PCR ran. Data came from immunoSEQ multiplex PCR; TCRdb stores just in-frame clones and leaves some out. The repertoire includes some 150,000 clones, around 79% of them detected once, and almost 6.5% sits in the top ten. Worth noting for this clone: Its antigen is not known.

The chain carries TRBV27 and TRBJ2-1, with TRBD1 as a possible D gene (5 bases). The TCR sequence derives from a man aged 40-49 years in good health and CMV-seropositive. The sample was PBMCs. The CDR3 region is CASSLGVGESDEQFF. DNA of the CDR3: TGTGCCAGCAGTTTAGGGGTAGGGGAAAGCGATGAGCAGTTCTTC.